Detailed here is one T cell receptor beta chain. Antigen specificity is unknown. With 2 bases removed from V and 7 bases from J, the gap between germline ends came to 15 bases. CDR3 length: 15 residues. Per germline, CDR1 MDHEN and CDR2 SYDVKM. This entry comes from a study of shared clonotypes between healthy human individuals. Overall study findings and caveats: Naive CD4 clonotypes were shared across several donors at approximately 5.3%.

The data were produced by immunoSEQ multiplex PCR, yet TCRdb's version contains in-frame clones alone and is incomplete. The profile shows 95,000 to 120,000 clones, 68% of them singletons. The sequencing input was memory CD8+ T cells sorted from blood. As to subset: CD45RO+ cells pooled with CCR7-negative TemRA cells. This chain joins TRBV28 and TRBJ1-5; tentatively, D is TRBD1 (5 bases). The receptor was derived from a woman in her twenties or thirties in good health. The CDR3 region is CASSLGDGHRQPQHF. The CDR3 nucleotides read TGTGCCAGCAGTTTAGGGGACGGGCATCGGCAGCCCCAGCATTTT.